Below, 13 T cell receptor beta chains from the same sample are listed, as sequenced in a study of blood T cell repertoires in COVID-19. Produced via immunoSEQ multiplex PCR; TCRdb's table is partial and in-frame only. The top ten hold roughly 2.2% of the sample, which has about 280,000 clones, approximately 86% seen once. Sequenced input: peripheral blood. All receptors derive from a woman in her forties or fifties who had recovered from COVID-19.

The rearrangement links TRBV7-9 to TRBJ2-3; no firm D call. The germline CDR1 and CDR2 sequences are SEHNR and FQNEAQ (reference sequence). V shed 1 base and J shed 2 bases, with 10 bases lying between them. This CDR3 region has 15 residues. For the CDR3, the DNA is TGTGCCAGCAGCTTAGAAGGAGTTTACACAGATACGCAGTATTTT. Translated, it gives CASSLEGVYTDTQYF.

The rearrangement links TRBV4-3 to TRBJ1-4; perhaps TRBD1 as D (6 bases). Germline V gene sequence: CDR1 LGHNA, CDR2 YSLEER. Trimming left V 4 bases short and J 8 bases short, with 20 bases between. This CDR3 has 16 amino acids. The DNA of the CDR3 is TGCGCCAGCAGCCCTTTTACAGGGACCTGGGACGAAAAACTGTTTTTT. This sequence encodes CASSPFTGTWDEKLFF.

The chain has TRBV10-3 and TRBJ1-3; 9 bases line up with TRBD1. Germline V lookup: CDR1 ENHRY, CDR2 SYGVKD. The J segment lost 3 bases and the V segment lost 6 bases, leaving 6 bases of the junction unmatched. The CDR3 runs to 15 residues. The CDR3 loop reads CAISLTGGFGNTIYF. CDR3 coding DNA: TGTGCCATCAGCCTCACAGGGGGCTTTGGAAACACCATATATTTT.

V and J are TRBV29-1 and TRBJ1-1; D is possibly TRBD1 (6 bases). V gave up 7 bases and J gave up 1 base, with 10 bases separating them. The CDR3 is 12 amino acids. The V gene's germline CDR1 is SQVTM and CDR2 ANQGSEA. The CDR3: CSAHRENTEAFF. The DNA of the CDR3 is TGCAGCGCCCACAGGGAGAACACTGAAGCTTTCTTT.

This rearrangement joins TRBV28 to TRBJ1-1; D is perhaps TRBD1 (6 bases). The germline V gene encodes CDR1 MDHEN and CDR2 SYDVKM. This CDR3 contains 17 residues. V was pared by 5 bases and J by 0 bases, with 19 bases between. The CDR3: CASSERTATIMNTEAFF. In nucleotides, the CDR3 is TGTGCCAGCAGTGAAAGGACAGCTACGATTATGAACACTGAAGCTTTCTTT.

The chain uses TRBV6-2 or TRBV6-3 and TRBJ2-5; 8 bases align to TRBD2. Germline CDR1 MNHEY, CDR2 SVGEGT. Unmatched junction bases numbered 21, after V lost 2 bases and J lost 1 base. This CDR3 spans 21 amino acids. The CDR3 region is CASSYPRWSPGTSKFQETQYF. CDR3 nucleotide sequence: TGTGCCAGCAGTTACCCCCGATGGTCCCCTGGGACTAGTAAGTTCCAAGAGACCCAGTACTTC.

V gene TRBV18 combines with J gene TRBJ1-1; 8 bases are shared with TRBD1. The CDR3 is made up of 15 amino acids. Germline V CDR1 and CDR2: KGHSH, LQKENI. The trim removed 2 bases at V and 1 base at J, leaving 3 bases unmatched. The CDR3 sequence is CASSPGQGENTEAFF. CDR3 DNA: TGTGCCAGCTCACCAGGACAGGGTGAGAACACTGAAGCTTTCTTT.

V is TRBV5-1 and J is TRBJ2-3; 8 positions match TRBD2. The J segment lost 2 bases and the V segment lost 0 bases, leaving 8 bases of the junction unmatched. In germline, CDR1 is SGHRS, CDR2 YFSETQ. The CDR3 length is 17 residues. The CDR3 protein is CASSLASSGSYTDTQYF. The CDR3 bases are TGCGCCAGCAGCTTGGCTTCTAGCGGGTCCTACACAGATACGCAGTATTTT.

This clone is a singleton in its sample. This chain uses TRBV9 with TRBJ2-5, with D tentatively TRBD2 (6 bases). From germline, CDR1 is SGDLS and CDR2 YYNGEE. CDR3 length equals 15 residues. Trimming removed 3 bases at V and 5 bases at J, with 17 bases between. Here the CDR3 DNA reads TGTGCCAGCAGCGGCGGACTATCGGGAGACGAGACCCAGTACTTC. Translation: CASSGGLSGDETQYF.

The chain links TRBV27 to TRBJ1-2; 10 bases map to TRBD1. There are 14 residues in the CDR3. The germline CDR1 and CDR2 sequences are MNHEY and SMNVEV (reference sequence). Trimming cost V 6 bases and J 3 bases; bases outside gene matches: 4. CDR3 nucleotide sequence: TGTGCCAGCAGGGTGACAGGGGGCGACTATGGCTACACCTTC. It codes for CASRVTGGDYGYTF.

The chain employs TRBV19 and TRBJ1-1; no definite D call. This CDR3 has 14 residues. Germline-derived CDR1 and CDR2 are LNHDA and SQIVND (reference sequence). Deletions cut 7 bases from V and 1 base from J, with 13 bases between. CDR3 sequence: CASTGMRGNTEAFF. For the CDR3, the DNA is TGTGCCAGTACTGGGATGCGGGGGAACACTGAAGCTTTCTTT.

This chain joins TRBV5-6 and TRBJ2-5, with TRBD1 identical over 8 bases. This CDR3 contains 15 residues. The V and J ends lost 4 bases and 6 bases, in that order; junction bases with no gene match: 11. The germline V gene has CDR1 SGHDT and CDR2 YYEEEE. The CDR3: CASSETGGNLQTQYF. The CDR3 DNA follows: TGTGCCAGCAGCGAAACAGGGGGTAACCTGCAGACCCAGTACTTC.

This clone was seen a handful of times. The sample contains more than one DNA sequence encoding this CDR3. V gene TRBV7-2 combines with J gene TRBJ2-7; unclear D gene. Germline V gene lookup returns CDR1 SGHTA and CDR2 FQGNSA. V lost 3 bases and J lost 3, with 9 bases in between. The CDR3 has 13 amino acids. DNA of the CDR3: TGTGCCAGCAGCTTCGGCGGTGGCTACGAGCAGTACTTC. It is translated as CASSFGGGYEQYF.